This TCR beta chain was profiled in a study of OX40 agonist ivuxolimab in advanced cancers. V was shortened by 0 bases and J by 6 bases, with 12 bases between the two germline ends. Germline V gene lookup returns CDR1 SGHTA and CDR2 FQGNSA. The CDR3 sequence is 14 residues long. TCRdb's table, derived via immunoSEQ multiplex PCR, lists solely in-frame clones and lacks some. The data show about 53,000 clones, almost 85% seen once. The genes are TRBV7-2 and TRBJ2-7; D remains ambiguous. The sequence was collected from an adult with an advanced solid tumor such as melanoma, head and neck, liver or kidney cancer. The source was CD4+ or CD8+ T cells sorted from blood, collected in a trial of the OX40 agonist ivuxolimab. In DNA form, the CDR3 reads TGTGCCAGCAGCTTAGCGCCTTTCCCCCCCGAGCAGTACTTC. This encodes CASSLAPFPPEQYF.